The clone carrying this T cell receptor beta chain was observed many times. Its antigen is still unknown. The CDR3 is 14 amino acids. The germline CDR1 and CDR2 sequences are SNHLY and FYNNEI. V was shortened by 6 bases and J by 7 bases, with 13 bases between the two germline ends. This entry comes from a study of T-cell memory formation after mild COVID-19. Study-wide background: TCR clustering was largely donor specific.

Each CDR3 protein gets one entry after TCRdb re-called the 5' RACE reads with MiXCR. The repertoire includes approximately 170,000 distinct CDR3 sequences, around 13% of them detected once, and 3.3% sits in the top ten. Study-level results: Pre-infection memory showed some responding clones, and this suggested that cross-reactive memory joined. Whereas later expanders leaned CD4+, clones contracting day 15 to 85 showed a balanced CD4/CD8 makeup. Among CD4+ contracting clones, most were CM and EM, and CD8+ ones EMRA.

The sequence was obtained from a man younger than 30 who had mild COVID-19 (a few samples of this study predate the infection). Cell type and time point are not known. What was sequenced was PBMCs or a T cell subset sorted from them (not recorded which). This rearrangement joins TRBV2 to TRBJ1-6; D is unresolved. The CDR3 bases are TGTGCCAGCAGCCCCCTGGCCGGGAATTCACCCCTCCACTTT. Its translation is CASSPLAGNSPLHF.